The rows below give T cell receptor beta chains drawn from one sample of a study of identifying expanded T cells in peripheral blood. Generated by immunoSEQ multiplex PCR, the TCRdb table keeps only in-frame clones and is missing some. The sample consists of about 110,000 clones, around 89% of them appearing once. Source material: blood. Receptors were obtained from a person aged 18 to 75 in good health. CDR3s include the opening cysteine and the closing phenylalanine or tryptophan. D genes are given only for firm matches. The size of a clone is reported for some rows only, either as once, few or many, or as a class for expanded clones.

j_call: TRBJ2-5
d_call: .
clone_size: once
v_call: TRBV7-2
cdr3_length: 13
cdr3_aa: CASSLTKEETQYF
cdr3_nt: TGTGCCAGCAGCTTAACGAAGGAAGAGACCCAGTACTTC

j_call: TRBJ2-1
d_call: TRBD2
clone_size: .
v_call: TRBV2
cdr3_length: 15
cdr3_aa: CASSPWTSRYNEQFF
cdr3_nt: TGTGCCAGCAGCCCCTGGACTAGCAGGTACAATGAGCAGTTCTTC

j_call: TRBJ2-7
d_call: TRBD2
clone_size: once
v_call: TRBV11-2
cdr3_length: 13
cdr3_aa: CASSAGTSGEQYF
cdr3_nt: TGTGCCAGCAGCGCAGGGACTAGCGGGGAGCAGTACTTC

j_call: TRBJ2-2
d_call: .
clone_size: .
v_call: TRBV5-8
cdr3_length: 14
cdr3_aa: CASSLDSSTGELFF
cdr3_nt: TGTGCCAGCAGCTTGGACTCTAGCACCGGGGAGCTGTTTTTT

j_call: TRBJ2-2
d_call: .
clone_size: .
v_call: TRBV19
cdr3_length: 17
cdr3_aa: CASSPRRQISNTGELFF
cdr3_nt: TGTGCCAGTAGTCCCCGGCGGCAGATCTCCAACACCGGGGAGCTGTTTTTT

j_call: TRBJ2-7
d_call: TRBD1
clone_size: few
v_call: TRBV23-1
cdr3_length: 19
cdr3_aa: CASSPEPGEGTGIRDEQYF
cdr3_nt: TGCGCCAGCAGTCCCGAGCCGGGAGAAGGGACAGGGATCCGCGACGAGCAGTACTTC

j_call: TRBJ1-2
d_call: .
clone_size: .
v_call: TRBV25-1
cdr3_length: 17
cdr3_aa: CASSEWGSPEGRYGYTF
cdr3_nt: TGTGCCAGCAGTGAATGGGGGAGCCCGGAGGGTCGGTATGGCTACACCTTC

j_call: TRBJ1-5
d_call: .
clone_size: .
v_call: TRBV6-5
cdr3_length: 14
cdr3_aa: CASSYEAGSRPQHF
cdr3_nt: TGTGCCAGCAGTTACGAGGCCGGTTCGAGGCCCCAGCATTTT

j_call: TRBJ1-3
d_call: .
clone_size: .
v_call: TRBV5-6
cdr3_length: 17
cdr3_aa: CASSLGVAGVKRNTIYF
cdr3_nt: TGTGCCAGCAGCTTGGGGGTCGCCGGGGTCAAGAGGAACACCATATATTTT

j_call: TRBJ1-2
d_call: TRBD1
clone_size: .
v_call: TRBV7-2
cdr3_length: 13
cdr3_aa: CASSLNRGPGYTF
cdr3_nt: TGTGCCAGCAGCCTTAACAGGGGTCCGGGCTACACCTTC

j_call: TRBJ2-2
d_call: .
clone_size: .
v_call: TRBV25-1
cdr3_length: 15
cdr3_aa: CASSDTPANTGELFF
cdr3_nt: TGTGCCAGCAGTGATACGCCAGCGAACACCGGGGAGCTGTTTTTT

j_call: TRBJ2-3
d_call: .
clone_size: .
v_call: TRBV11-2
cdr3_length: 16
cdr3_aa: CASSLGASGGTDAQYF
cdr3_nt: TGTGCCAGCAGCTTAGGGGCGTCGGGGGGCACAGATGCGCAGTATTTT

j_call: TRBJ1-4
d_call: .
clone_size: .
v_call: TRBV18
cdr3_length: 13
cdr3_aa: CASSPNSGEKLFF
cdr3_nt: TGTGCCAGCTCACCAAATTCTGGGGAAAAACTGTTTTTT

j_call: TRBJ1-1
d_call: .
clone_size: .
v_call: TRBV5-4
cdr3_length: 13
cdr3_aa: CASATGGTTEAFF
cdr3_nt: TGTGCCAGCGCGACCGGGGGGACCACTGAAGCTTTCTTT

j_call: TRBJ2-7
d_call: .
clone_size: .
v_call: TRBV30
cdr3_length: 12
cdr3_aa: CAWSPSRHEQYF
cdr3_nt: TGTGCCTGGAGTCCATCACGGCACGAGCAGTACTTC

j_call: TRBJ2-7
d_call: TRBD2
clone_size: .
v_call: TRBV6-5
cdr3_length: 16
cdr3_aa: CASSYSGAGQTYEQYF
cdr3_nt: TGTGCCAGCAGTTATAGCGGGGCCGGTCAGACCTACGAGCAGTACTTC

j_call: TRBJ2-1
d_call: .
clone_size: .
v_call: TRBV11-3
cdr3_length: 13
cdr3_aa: CASSLTGSNEQFF
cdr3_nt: TGTGCCAGCAGCCTGACAGGAAGCAATGAGCAGTTCTTC

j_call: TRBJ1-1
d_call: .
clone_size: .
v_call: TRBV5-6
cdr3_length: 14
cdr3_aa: CASSLYSSVTEAFF
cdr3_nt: TGTGCCAGCAGCTTGTACTCATCGGTGACTGAAGCTTTCTTT

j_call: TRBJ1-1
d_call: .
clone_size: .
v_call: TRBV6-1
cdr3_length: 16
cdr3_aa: CASSEALPSLNLEAFF
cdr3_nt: TGTGCCAGCAGTGAAGCGCTTCCCAGCCTGAACCTTGAAGCTTTCTTT

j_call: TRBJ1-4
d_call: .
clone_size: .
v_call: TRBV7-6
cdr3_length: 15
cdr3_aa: CASSSTPRDNEKLFF
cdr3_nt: TGTGCCAGCAGCTCAACTCCCCGGGACAATGAAAAACTGTTTTTT

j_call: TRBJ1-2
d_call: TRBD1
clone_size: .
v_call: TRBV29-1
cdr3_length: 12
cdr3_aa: CSARQGNYGYTF
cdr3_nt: TGCAGCGCCAGACAGGGGAACTATGGCTACACCTTC

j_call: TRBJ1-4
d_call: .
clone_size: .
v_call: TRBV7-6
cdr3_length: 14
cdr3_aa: CASSSSPGDEKLFF
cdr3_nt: TGTGCCAGCAGCTCCTCGCCGGGAGATGAAAAACTGTTTTTT

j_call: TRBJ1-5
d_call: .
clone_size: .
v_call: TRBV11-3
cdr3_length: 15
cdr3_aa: CASSLEHTGNQPQHF
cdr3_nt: TGTGCCAGCAGCTTGGAGCATACAGGTAATCAGCCCCAGCATTTT

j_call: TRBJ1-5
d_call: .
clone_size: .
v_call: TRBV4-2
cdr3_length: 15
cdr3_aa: CASSQEYGEGQPQHF
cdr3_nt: TGTGCCAGCAGCCAAGAGTATGGGGAAGGTCAGCCCCAGCATTTT

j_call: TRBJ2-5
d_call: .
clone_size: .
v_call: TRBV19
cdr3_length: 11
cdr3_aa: CASSIKETQYF
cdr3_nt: TGTGCCAGTAGTATAAAAGAGACCCAGTACTTC

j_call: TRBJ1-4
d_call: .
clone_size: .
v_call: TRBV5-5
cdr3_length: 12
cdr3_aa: CASSLLGEKLFF
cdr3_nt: TGTGCCAGCAGCTTGTTGGGTGAAAAACTGTTTTTT

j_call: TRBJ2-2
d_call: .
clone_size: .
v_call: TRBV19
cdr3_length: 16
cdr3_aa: CASTDRGAGGTGELFF
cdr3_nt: TGTGCCAGTACCGATAGGGGGGCAGGTGGAACCGGGGAGCTGTTTTTT

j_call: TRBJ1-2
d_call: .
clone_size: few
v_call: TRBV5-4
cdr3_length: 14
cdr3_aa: CASSLAVGRYGYTF
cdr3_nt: TGTGCCAGCAGCTTGGCCGTAGGACGCTATGGCTACACCTTC

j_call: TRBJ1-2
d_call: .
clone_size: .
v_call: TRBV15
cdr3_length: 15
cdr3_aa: CATSRDTGAIYGYTF
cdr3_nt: TGTGCCACCAGCAGAGATACGGGGGCCATCTATGGCTACACCTTC

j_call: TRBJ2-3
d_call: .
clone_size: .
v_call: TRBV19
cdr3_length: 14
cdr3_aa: CASSMGRNTDTQYF
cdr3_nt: TGTGCCAGTAGTATGGGGAGAAACACAGATACGCAGTATTTT

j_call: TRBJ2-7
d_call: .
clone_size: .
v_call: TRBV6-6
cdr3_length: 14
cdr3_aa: CASSYSSTSYEQYF
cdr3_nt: TGTGCCAGCAGTTACTCGAGCACCTCCTACGAGCAGTACTTC

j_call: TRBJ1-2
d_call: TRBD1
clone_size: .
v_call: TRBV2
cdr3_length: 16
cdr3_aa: CASTKARTGTLDGYTF
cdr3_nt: TGTGCCAGCACTAAAGCTAGGACAGGTACTTTGGATGGCTACACCTTC

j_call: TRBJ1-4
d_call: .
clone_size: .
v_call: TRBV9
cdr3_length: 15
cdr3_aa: CASSAGGASNEKLFF
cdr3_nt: TGTGCCAGCAGCGCAGGTGGGGCCTCTAATGAAAAACTGTTTTTT

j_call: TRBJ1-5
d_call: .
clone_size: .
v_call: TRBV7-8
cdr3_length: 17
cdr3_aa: CASSSKIRGYSNQPQHF
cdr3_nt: TGTGCCAGCAGCTCTAAGATCCGGGGCTATAGCAATCAGCCCCAGCATTTT

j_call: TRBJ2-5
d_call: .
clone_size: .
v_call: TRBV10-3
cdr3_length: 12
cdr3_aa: CASSGLQETQYF
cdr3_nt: TGTGCCTCGAGCGGCCTCCAAGAGACCCAGTACTTC

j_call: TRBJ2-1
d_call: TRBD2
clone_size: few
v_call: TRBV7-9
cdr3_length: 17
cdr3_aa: CASSLASGLAGGREQFF
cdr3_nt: TGTGCCAGCAGCTTAGCGAGCGGACTAGCGGGGGGACGTGAGCAGTTCTTC

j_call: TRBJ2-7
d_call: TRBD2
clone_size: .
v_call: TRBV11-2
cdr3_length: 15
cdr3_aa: CASSLPGGPRYEQYF
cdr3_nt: TGTGCCAGCAGCCTTCCGGGGGGGCCTCGTTACGAGCAGTACTTC

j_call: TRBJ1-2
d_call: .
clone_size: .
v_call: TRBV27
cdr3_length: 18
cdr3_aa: CASSFRSEHREIVVGYTF
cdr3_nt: TGTGCCAGCAGTTTTAGGTCCGAGCACCGAGAGATCGTGGTTGGCTACACCTTC

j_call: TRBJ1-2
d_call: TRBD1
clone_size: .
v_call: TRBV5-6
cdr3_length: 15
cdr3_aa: CASSSLRTGMVRYTF
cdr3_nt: TGTGCCAGCAGCTCTCTTCGGACAGGGATGGTCCGCTACACCTTC

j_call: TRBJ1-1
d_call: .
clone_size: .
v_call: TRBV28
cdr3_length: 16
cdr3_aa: CASTSGGNRLNTEAFF
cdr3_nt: TGTGCCAGCACCTCCGGGGGTAACAGATTGAACACTGAAGCTTTCTTT

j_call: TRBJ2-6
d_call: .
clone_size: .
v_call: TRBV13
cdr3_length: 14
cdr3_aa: CASHSGAGANVLTF
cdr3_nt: TGTGCCAGCCATTCGGGGGCTGGGGCCAACGTCCTGACTTTC

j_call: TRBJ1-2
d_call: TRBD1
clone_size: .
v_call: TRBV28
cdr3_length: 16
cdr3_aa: CASSLPGTAGNYGYTF
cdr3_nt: TGTGCCAGCAGTCTCCCTGGGACAGCGGGGAACTATGGCTACACCTTC

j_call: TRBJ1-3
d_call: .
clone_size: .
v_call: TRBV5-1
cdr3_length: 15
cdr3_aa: CASRVVGGHGNTIYF
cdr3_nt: TGCGCCAGCAGAGTGGTAGGGGGGCATGGAAACACCATATATTTT

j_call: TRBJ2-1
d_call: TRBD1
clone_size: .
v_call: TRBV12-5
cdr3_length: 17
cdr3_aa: CASGLQTTGSSYNEQFF
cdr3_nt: TGTGCTAGTGGTTTGCAAACGACAGGGAGCTCCTACAATGAGCAGTTCTTC

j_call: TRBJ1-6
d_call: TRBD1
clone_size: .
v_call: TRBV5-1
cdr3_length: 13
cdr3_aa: CATRTDREPPLHF
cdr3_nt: TGCGCCACGAGGACGGACAGGGAGCCACCCCTCCACTTT

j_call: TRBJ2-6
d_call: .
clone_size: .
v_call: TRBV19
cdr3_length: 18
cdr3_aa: CASMINGVMGARANVLTF
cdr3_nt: TGTGCCAGTATGATCAATGGCGTCATGGGGGCGCGGGCCAACGTCCTGACTTTC

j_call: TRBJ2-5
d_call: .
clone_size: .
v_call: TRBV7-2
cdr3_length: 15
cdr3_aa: CASSLISSDRGTQYF
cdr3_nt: TGTGCCAGCAGCTTGATAAGTTCAGATAGGGGGACCCAGTACTTC

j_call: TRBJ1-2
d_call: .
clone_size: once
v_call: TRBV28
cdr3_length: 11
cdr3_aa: CASRNPYGYTF
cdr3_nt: TGTGCCAGCCGTAACCCTTATGGCTACACCTTC

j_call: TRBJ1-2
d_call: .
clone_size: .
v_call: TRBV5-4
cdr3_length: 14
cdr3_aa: CASSLGWVRLGYTF
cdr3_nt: TGTGCCAGCAGCTTGGGGTGGGTCCGGCTTGGCTACACCTTC